The rows below give T cell receptor beta chains drawn from one sample of a study of blood T cells in healthy people across ages. TCRdb reanalysed the 5' RACE reads using MiXCR and keeps one entry per CDR3 protein. Of approximately 1,700,000 distinct CDR3 sequences listed, roughly 43% are singletons. Source material: blood. These receptors originate from a human donor in good health. Each CDR3 is given with its conserved first and last residue. The order of the fields is J gene, V gene, CDR3 protein.

>-|TRBV7-6
CASSLSQNIGETQYF
>TRBJ2-3|TRBV28
CASSLPYRGRLSTDTQYF
>TRBJ2-7|TRBV12-5
CASGLRQGYEQYF
>TRBJ1-5|TRBV7-2
CASSSRWGQPQHF
>TRBJ2-5|TRBV29-1
CSVARGDYQYF
>TRBJ1-4|TRBV12-3/TRBV12-4
CASSNTIVREKLFF
>TRBJ1-2|TRBV3-1
CASSQDQILHGYTF
>TRBJ2-7|TRBV20-1
CSARGDTNSYEQYF
>TRBJ1-2|TRBV7-9
CASSNAGTNYGYTF
>TRBJ1-5|TRBV20-1
CSAPGQFSNQPQHF
>TRBJ1-6|TRBV6-1
CASSPRRSGTGGGSVNSPLHF
>TRBJ1-1|TRBV4-2
CASSQSHRVDTEAFF
>TRBJ2-1|TRBV5-1
CASAGLADNEQFF
>TRBJ2-5|TRBV6-2/TRBV6-3
CASSQGGPETQYF
>TRBJ2-3|TRBV29-1
CSVARTRSSTDTQYF
>TRBJ2-5|TRBV2
CASIGGGGTGGTQYF
>TRBJ1-5|TRBV7-8
CASSLIGVSNQPQHF
>TRBJ1-1|TRBV24-1
CATSDPDRAEAFF
>TRBJ1-2|TRBV12-3/TRBV12-4
CASSLTDSNLLGYTF
>TRBJ2-7|TRBV12-3/TRBV12-4
CASSSPSQGDYEQYF
>TRBJ2-3|TRBV6-4
CASSDNFSPSTDTQYF
>TRBJ2-3|TRBV5-6
CASSLVRMDTQYF
>TRBJ2-3|TRBV9
CASSVAPGAGDTQYF
>TRBJ2-7|TRBV29-1
CSVKLVDANSYEQYF
>TRBJ2-2|TRBV9
CASAPRSSNTGELFF
>TRBJ2-7|TRBV13
CASTSEGSYEQYF
>TRBJ2-1|TRBV7-2
CASSPSPYYSYNEQFF
>TRBJ2-1|TRBV10-3
CAISGQGGYNEQFF
>TRBJ2-5|TRBV4-1
CASSQALAGVREQYF
>TRBJ1-5|TRBV18
CASSPGTGSHNQPQHF
>TRBJ2-5|TRBV20-1
CSAKSPLGYLETQYF
>-|TRBV5-5
CASSLVGETNTYEQYF
>TRBJ2-1|TRBV29-1
CSVDGQSYNEQFF
>TRBJ2-7|TRBV5-1
CASSPPGWSYEQYF
>TRBJ2-3|TRBV9
CASSESTKFGLAADTQYF
>TRBJ1-2|TRBV10-3
CAIRADLNYGYTF
>TRBJ1-5|TRBV27
CASSPEGRGYSNQPQHF
>TRBJ2-3|TRBV20-1
CSAQSLIWSATQYF
>TRBJ2-5|TRBV20-1
CSARVAASETQYF
>TRBJ1-6|TRBV4-1
CASSQVGDNSPLHF
>-|TRBV20-1
CGARDHFVPPYEQYF
>TRBJ2-3|TRBV29-1
CSVALPSTDTQYF
>TRBJ1-6|TRBV27
CASTSGAYNSPLHF
>TRBJ2-7|TRBV10-3
CAITSGPHYEQYF
>TRBJ1-2|TRBV7-2
CASSLVSQAGNYGYTF
>TRBJ2-1|TRBV9
CASSAVYNEQFF
>TRBJ2-1|TRBV4-3
CASSQDHRGSYNEQFF
>TRBJ2-3|TRBV5-1
CASSINTDAQYF
>TRBJ1-6|TRBV5-1
CASSFDTDDNSPLHF
>TRBJ2-7|TRBV5-6
CASSLGVPGERVYEQYF
>TRBJ1-6|TRBV4-1
CASSQATGRGSPLHF
>TRBJ2-1|TRBV12-3/TRBV12-4
CASSFSRAQCNEQFF
>TRBJ2-6|TRBV9
CASSATRANVLTF
>TRBJ2-3|TRBV6-2/TRBV6-3
CASSLGGLARLDTQYF
>TRBJ2-7|TRBV7-2
CASSFGTGDYYEQYF
>TRBJ2-7|TRBV29-1
CSVAPSGGEQYF
>TRBJ2-1|TRBV4-3
CASSRITAVNNEQFF